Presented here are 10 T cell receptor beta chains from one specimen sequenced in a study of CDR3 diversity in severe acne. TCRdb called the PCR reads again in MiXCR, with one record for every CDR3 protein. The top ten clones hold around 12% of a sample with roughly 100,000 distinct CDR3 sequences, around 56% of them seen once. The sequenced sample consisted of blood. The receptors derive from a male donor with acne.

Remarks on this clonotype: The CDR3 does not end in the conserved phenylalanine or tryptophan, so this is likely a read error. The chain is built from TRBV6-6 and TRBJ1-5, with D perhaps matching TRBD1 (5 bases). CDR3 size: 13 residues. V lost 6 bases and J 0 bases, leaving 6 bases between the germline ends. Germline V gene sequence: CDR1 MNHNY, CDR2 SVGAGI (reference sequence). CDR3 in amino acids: CASSTGSNQPQHL. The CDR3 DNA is TGTGCCAGCAGCACAGGTAGCAATCAGCCCCAGCATCTT.

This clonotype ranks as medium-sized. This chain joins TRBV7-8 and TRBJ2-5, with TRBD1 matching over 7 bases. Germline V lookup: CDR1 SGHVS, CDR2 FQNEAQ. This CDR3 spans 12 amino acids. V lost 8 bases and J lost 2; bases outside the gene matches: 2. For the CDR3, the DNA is TGTGCCAGCCGGGACAGTCAAGAGACCCAGTACTTC. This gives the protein CASRDSQETQYF.

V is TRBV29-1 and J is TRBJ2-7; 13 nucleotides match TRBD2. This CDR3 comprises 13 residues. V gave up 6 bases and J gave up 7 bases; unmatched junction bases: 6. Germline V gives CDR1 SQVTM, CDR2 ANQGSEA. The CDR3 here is CSVRTSGSWEQYF. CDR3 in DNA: TGCAGCGTGCGGACTAGCGGGAGTTGGGAGCAGTACTTC.

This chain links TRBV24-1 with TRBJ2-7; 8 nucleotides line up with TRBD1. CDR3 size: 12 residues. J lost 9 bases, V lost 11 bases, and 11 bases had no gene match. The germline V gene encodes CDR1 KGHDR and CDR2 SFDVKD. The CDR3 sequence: CAIGQGIAVQYF. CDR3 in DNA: TGTGCCATTGGACAGGGCATCGCGGTGCAGTACTTC.

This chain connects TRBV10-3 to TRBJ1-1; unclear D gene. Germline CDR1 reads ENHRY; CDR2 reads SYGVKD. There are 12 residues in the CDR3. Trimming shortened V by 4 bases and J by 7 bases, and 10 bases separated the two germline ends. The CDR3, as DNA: TGTGCCATCAGTGGGCCGAGGAGTGAAGCTTTCTTT. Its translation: CAISGPRSEAFF.

CDR3 sequence (DNA): TGTGCCATCCCCGGGACAGGGCACTACGAGCAGTACTTC. It encodes CAIPGTGHYEQYF. This rearrangement joins TRBV10-3 to TRBJ2-7; 9 bases map to TRBD1. V was pared by 8 bases and J by 3 bases, with 5 bases of the junction left unmatched. This CDR3 is built from 13 residues. Germline assignment: CDR1 ENHRY and CDR2 SYGVKD.

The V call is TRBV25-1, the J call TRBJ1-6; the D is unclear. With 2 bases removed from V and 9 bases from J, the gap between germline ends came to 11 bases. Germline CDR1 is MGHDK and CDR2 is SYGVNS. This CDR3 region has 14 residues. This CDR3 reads CASSEVGRGSPLHF. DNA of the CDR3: TGTGCCAGCAGTGAAGTGGGCCGGGGTTCACCCCTCCACTTT.

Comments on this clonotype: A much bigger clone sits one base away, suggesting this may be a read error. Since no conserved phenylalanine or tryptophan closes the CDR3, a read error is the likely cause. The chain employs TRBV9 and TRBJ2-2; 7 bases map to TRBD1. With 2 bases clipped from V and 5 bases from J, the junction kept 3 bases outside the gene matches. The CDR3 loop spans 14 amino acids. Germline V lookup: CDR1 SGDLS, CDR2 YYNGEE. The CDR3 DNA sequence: TGTGCCAGCAGCGTTAAACAGGGGACCGGGGAGCTGTTTCTT. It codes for CASSVKQGTGELFL.

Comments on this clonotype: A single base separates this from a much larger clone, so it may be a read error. CDR3 nucleotide sequence: TGTGCCAGCAGCCCCAGGGTAGGAGTTGTCAATGAGCAGTTCTTC. This encodes CASSPRVGVVNEQFF. The rearrangement joins TRBV13 to TRBJ2-1, with D possibly being TRBD1 (5 bases). CDR1 and CDR2 (germline): PRHDT, FYEKMQ (reference sequence). V was cut by 5 bases and J by 6 bases, with 17 bases left in between. CDR3 length equals 15 residues.

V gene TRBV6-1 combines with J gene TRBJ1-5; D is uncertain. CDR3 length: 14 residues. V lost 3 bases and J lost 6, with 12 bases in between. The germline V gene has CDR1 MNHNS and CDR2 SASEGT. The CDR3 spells CASSDIGGSQPQHF. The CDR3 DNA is TGTGCCAGCAGTGATATAGGAGGGAGTCAGCCCCAGCATTTT.